The 24 T cell receptor beta chains presented below share a single source sample, sequenced in a study of T cell responses to AZD1222 COVID-19 vaccine. TCRdb's table, derived via immunoSEQ multiplex PCR, lists solely in-frame clones and lacks some. The sample lists roughly 140,000 clones, just under 95% occurring once. The specimen was peripheral blood, collected after recovery from COVID-19. The receptors stem from an adult who had recovered from COVID-19.

The genes are TRBV10-2 and TRBJ2-5, with D possibly being TRBD1 or TRBD2 (6 bases each). The CDR3 loop spans 13 amino acids. The V end lost 8 bases, the J end lost 5 bases, and 15 bases lay between the germline ends. The germline V gene has CDR1 WSHSY and CDR2 SAAADI. CDR3 sequence (DNA): TGCGCCAGCTCGGGGGCCCCTAGGGAGACCCAGTACTTC. This encodes CASSGAPRETQYF.

The CDR3 loop is CASSLLGDTQYF. The CDR3 region has the DNA TGTGCCAGCAGTTTGTTAGGAGATACGCAGTATTTT. This chain links TRBV27 with TRBJ2-3; unclear D gene. This CDR3 is built from 12 residues. Germline values: CDR1 MNHEY, CDR2 SMNVEV (reference sequence). Trimming cost V 3 bases and J 5 bases, with 6 bases left between them.

This clone was seen only a few times. This chain links TRBV11-2 with TRBJ2-1; D perhaps matches TRBD1 (5 bases). CDR3 length: 13 residues. V gave up 5 bases and J gave up 5 bases, with 10 bases separating them. Germline-derived CDR1 and CDR2 are SGHAT and FQNNGV. In DNA, the CDR3 is TGTGCCAGCAGCGTCCGGACAAACAATGAGCAGTTCTTC. Its translation is CASSVRTNNEQFF.

This rearrangement joins TRBV3-1 (or the pseudogene TRBV3-2) to TRBJ2-7; tentatively, D is TRBD2 (6 bases). Germline CDR1 LGHDT, CDR2 YNNKEL (reference sequence). CDR3 length: 16 amino acids. Deletions cut 1 base from V and 2 bases from J, with 15 bases between. The CDR3 DNA reads as TGTGCCAGCAGCCAAGCCTTCCCCTCTAGCGCCTACGAGCAGTACTTC. This translates into CASSQAFPSSAYEQYF.

Concerning this clone itself: One end of the junction varies from germline; a read error may be responsible. The chain employs TRBV7-9 and TRBJ2-7; perhaps TRBD1 as D (5 bases). This CDR3 region has 14 residues. CDR1 SEHNR and CDR2 FQNEAQ come from the germline V gene (reference sequence). The DNA of the CDR3 is TGTGCCAGCAGCTTACCAGGGAACTCCAACGAGCAGTACTTC. It encodes CASSLPGNSNEQYF.

The chain employs TRBV6-5 and TRBJ1-1, with TRBD1 matching over 10 bases. Germline trimming cut 1 base from V and 6 bases from J; bases unmatched to any gene: 8. CDR1 is MNHEY and CDR2 is SVGAGI in the germline V gene. This CDR3 contains 16 residues. DNA of the CDR3: TGTGCCAGCAGTTACTGGGACAGGGGTATTGGGGCTGAAGCTTTCTTT. This codes for CASSYWDRGIGAEAFF.

The V and J genes are TRBV3-1 (or the pseudogene TRBV3-2) and TRBJ2-1; D is uncertain. The CDR3 has 13 residues. V dropped 7 bases and J dropped 4 bases, with 11 bases sitting between them. Per germline, CDR1 LGHDT and CDR2 YNNKEL (reference sequence). The CDR3 reads CASTQTLYNEQFF. The CDR3 nucleotides read TGTGCCAGCACCCAGACTCTGTACAATGAGCAGTTCTTC.

The chain uses TRBV9 and TRBJ2-1; maybe TRBD2 (6 bases). Between the trimmed V and J ends, which lost 4 bases and 0 bases, there was a span of 14 bases. Per germline, CDR1 SGDLS and CDR2 YYNGEE. The CDR3 totals 16 residues. The CDR3 is CASSPGRFPSYNEQFF. The CDR3 coding sequence is TGTGCCAGCAGCCCAGGGAGGTTCCCCTCCTACAATGAGCAGTTCTTC.

The V call is TRBV28, the J call TRBJ1-2, with TRBD1 matching 9 bases. Trimming removed 5 bases from V and 4 bases from J; junction bases left unmatched: 5. The CDR3 has 14 residues. Germline V gene lookup returns CDR1 MDHEN and CDR2 SYDVKM. The chain's CDR3 is CASSPGTGPYGYTF. Written as DNA, the CDR3 is TGTGCCAGCAGTCCCGGGACAGGGCCCTATGGCTACACCTTC.

The chain recombines TRBV28 with TRBJ2-7; 11 bases fit TRBD1. Trimming took 5 bases from V and 6 from J; bases not matched to a gene: 12. The CDR3 runs to 16 residues. CDR1 MDHEN and CDR2 SYDVKM come from the germline V gene. CDR3 DNA sequence: TGTGCCAGCAGTCCGACTCCGGGACAGGGGGTTGTCGAGCAGTACTTC. It codes for CASSPTPGQGVVEQYF.

This sequence joins TRBV6-6 and TRBJ2-6; D may be TRBD1 (7 bases). Germline CDR1 reads MNHNY; CDR2 reads SVGAGI (reference sequence). The V gene lost 5 bases and the J gene lost 2 bases, with 16 bases spanning the gap. CDR3 length: 17 amino acids. The CDR3 protein is CASSRGTVAPGANVLTF. The CDR3 nucleotides read TGTGCCAGCAGTCGGGGGACAGTGGCACCTGGGGCCAACGTCCTGACTTTC.

This clone was picked up a small number of times. This chain uses TRBV5-5 with TRBJ1-2; possible D gene TRBD1, 5 bases. V lost 0 bases to trimming and J lost 6 bases, with 15 bases between them. Germline-derived CDR1 and CDR2 are SGHKS and YYEKEE (reference sequence). The CDR3 length is 15 residues. The CDR3 coding sequence is TGTGCCAGCAGCTTGGAGGGACCCGTGCTACATGGCTACACCTTC. Translated, it gives CASSLEGPVLHGYTF. The complete variable domain, with remaining parts taken from reference TRBV5-5 and TRBJ1-2, reads DAGVTQSPTHLIKTRGQQVTLRCSPISGHKSVSWYQQVLGQGPQFIFQYYEKEERGRGNFPDRFSARQFPNYSSELNVNALLLGDSALYLCASSLEGPVLHGYTFGSGTRLTVV.

This clone was found a few times. J is TRBJ2-2 and V is TRBV28; a weak D match, TRBD2 (6 bases). The V end was cut by 11 bases, the J end by 6 bases, with 19 bases between. Germline CDR1 is MDHEN and CDR2 is SYDVKM. The CDR3 spans 14 residues. The CDR3 DNA sequence: TGTGCCGCCAGTGGTATGGGAGGTCCCGGGGAGCTGTTTTTT. Translation: CAASGMGGPGELFF.

The count of this clone is one. V is TRBV7-9 and J is TRBJ2-3; D gene ambiguous. Germline V gives CDR1 SEHNR, CDR2 FQNEAQ (reference sequence). V dropped 5 bases and J dropped 4 bases, with 7 bases sitting between them. This CDR3 has 12 residues. The CDR3 nucleotides read TGTGCCAGCAGCCAAAGCGCAGATACGCAGTATTTT. It yields the protein CASSQSADTQYF.

This sequence joins TRBV3-1 (or the pseudogene TRBV3-2) and TRBJ2-7; 10 bases are shared with TRBD2. Germline assignment: CDR1 LGHDT and CDR2 YNNKEL (reference sequence). Trimming cost V 4 bases and J 2 bases; bases outside gene matches: 14. The CDR3 is made up of 18 amino acids. The DNA for the CDR3 is TGTGCCAGCAGCCTTGCGCGAGCGGGAGGGGCTATACCCTACGAGCAGTACTTC. The encoded protein is CASSLARAGGAIPYEQYF.

This clone was seen only once. V usage is TRBV5-1 and J usage is TRBJ1-1, with D tentatively TRBD1 (5 bases). The ends were cut back, 1 base at V and 3 bases at J, with 10 bases in the middle. The CDR3 runs to 14 residues. Germline-derived CDR1 and CDR2 are SGHRS and YFSETQ. The CDR3, as DNA: TGCGCCAGCAGCTTGCCCGGGGGACACACTGAAGCTTTCTTT. It encodes CASSLPGGHTEAFF.

This clone is a singleton in its sample. The V and J genes are TRBV5-5 and TRBJ2-5; D may be TRBD1 (6 bases). Per the germline V gene, CDR1 is SGHKS and CDR2 is YYEKEE (reference sequence). Trimming removed 3 bases from V and 2 bases from J, with 17 bases in between. The CDR3 is 16 residues long. CDR3 region: CASSWGAGTLQETQYF. The CDR3 nucleotides read TGTGCCAGCAGCTGGGGAGCCGGGACACTACAAGAGACCCAGTACTTC.

The chain joins TRBV19 to TRBJ2-7; 8 bases line up with TRBD2. This CDR3 is built from 16 residues. Germline CDR1 LNHDA, CDR2 SQIVND (reference sequence). After removal of 4 bases from V and 2 bases from J, the junction contained 10 bases not matched to a gene. Here the CDR3 DNA reads TGTGCCAGTAGTACCCGACAAGGAGCGGGGGCCTACGAGCAGTACTTC. This translates into CASSTRQGAGAYEQYF.

This chain joins TRBV14 and TRBJ1-3; D unresolved. The V end lost 0 bases, the J end lost 0 bases, and 9 bases lay between the germline ends. CDR3 size: 16 residues. Germline V gives CDR1 SGHDN, CDR2 FVKESK. CDR3 sequence reads: CASSQDLAGSGNTIYF. The CDR3 coding sequence is TGTGCCAGCAGCCAAGATCTGGCCGGCTCTGGAAACACCATATATTTT.

V usage is TRBV28 and J usage is TRBJ2-1; no clear D. Germline CDR1 MDHEN, CDR2 SYDVKM. This CDR3 has 15 amino acids. The V end was cut by 0 bases, the J end by 0 bases, with 6 bases between. The CDR3 spells CASSLWGGSYNEQFF. CDR3 sequence (DNA): TGTGCCAGCAGTTTATGGGGCGGCTCCTACAATGAGCAGTTCTTC.

The V and J genes are TRBV29-1 and TRBJ1-2; TRBD1 aligns across 7 bases. There are 14 residues in the CDR3. Trimming cost V 4 bases and J 0 bases; bases outside gene matches: 5. Per germline, CDR1 SQVTM and CDR2 ANQGSEA. CDR3 sequence: CSVAQGTANYGYTF. The CDR3 DNA reads as TGCAGCGTTGCGCAGGGGACAGCTAACTATGGCTACACCTTC.

The chain has TRBV2 and TRBJ1-1; D possibly corresponds to TRBD1 (5 bases). Per germline, CDR1 SNHLY and CDR2 FYNNEI. This CDR3 is 15 amino acids long. V dropped 0 bases and J dropped 1 base, with 9 bases sitting between them. CDR3 sequence reads: CASSEAPQGNTEAFF. CDR3 DNA sequence: TGTGCCAGCAGTGAAGCGCCCCAGGGGAACACTGAAGCTTTCTTT.

This clone was counted a few times. This sequence joins TRBV3-1 (or the pseudogene TRBV3-2) and TRBJ2-7, with 9 bases lining up with TRBD1. V shed 4 bases and J 6 bases; nucleotides not matched to a gene: 4. The CDR3 totals 13 residues. Germline V CDR1 and CDR2: LGHDT, YNNKEL (reference sequence). The CDR3 loop reads CASSRTGVREQYF. CDR3 DNA: TGTGCCAGCAGCCGGACAGGGGTTCGCGAGCAGTACTTC.

The chain recombines TRBV5-1 with TRBJ1-2, with D tentatively TRBD1 (6 bases). The ends were cut back, 3 bases at V and 4 bases at J, with 16 bases in the middle. CDR1 is SGHRS and CDR2 is YFSETQ in the germline V gene. The CDR3 is 15 residues long. CDR3 residues: CASSWDPGQIYGYTF. CDR3 nucleotide sequence: TGCGCCAGCAGCTGGGACCCCGGACAGATCTATGGCTACACCTTC.